The 13 T cell receptor beta chains below all came from one sample that was sequenced in a study of control samples from healthy donors and cancer patients. Data came from immunoSEQ multiplex PCR; TCRdb stores just in-frame clones and leaves some out. The sample yields approximately 140,000 clones, approximately 86% seen once. The sequenced sample was blood. Source of these receptors: a woman in her twenties or thirties in good health.

A single count supports this clone. The rearrangement joins TRBV5-6 to TRBJ1-1, with no clear D. Germline V gene sequence: CDR1 SGHDT, CDR2 YYEEEE. The V end was cut by 2 bases, the J end by 2 bases, with 10 bases between. There are 14 residues in the CDR3. The CDR3: CASSFWGGNTEAFF. CDR3 sequence (DNA): TGTGCCAGCAGCTTTTGGGGAGGAAACACTGAAGCTTTCTTT.

V and J are TRBV27 and TRBJ1-1; tentative D call: TRBD1 (6 bases). The CDR3 runs 15 residues. V lost 5 bases and J 0 bases, leaving 13 bases between the germline ends. Per germline, CDR1 MNHEY and CDR2 SMNVEV (reference sequence). CDR3 in amino acids: CASSGLDRLNTEAFF. The CDR3 DNA follows: TGTGCCAGCAGTGGCCTCGACAGGTTGAACACTGAAGCTTTCTTT.

This sequence joins TRBV29-1 and TRBJ1-1; D uncertain. This CDR3 is built from 13 residues. Trimming cost V 5 bases and J 1 base, with 11 bases left between them. CDR1 is SQVTM and CDR2 is ANQGSEA in the germline V gene. The CDR3 DNA reads TGCAGCGTTAGTCCCGGTGGGAACACTGAAGCTTTCTTT. Its protein is CSVSPGGNTEAFF.

This chain connects TRBV19 to TRBJ1-2, with TRBD1 identical over 7 bases. This CDR3 contains 14 residues. Germline V CDR1 and CDR2: LNHDA, SQIVND (reference sequence). Unmatched junction bases numbered 11, after V lost 4 bases and J lost 9 bases. CDR3 loop: CASSTVTGTGRYTF. In DNA, the CDR3 is TGTGCCAGTAGTACCGTGACAGGGACGGGTCGCTACACCTTC.

To note about this clone: At the DNA level, this CDR3 is encoded by other sequences in the same sample as well. The V gene is TRBV27, the J gene TRBJ2-7; D possibly matches TRBD1 or TRBD2 (5 bases each). Deletions cut 3 bases from V and 3 bases from J, with 9 bases between. This CDR3 region has 13 residues. The germline gives CDR1 MNHEY, CDR2 SMNVEV (reference sequence). DNA for the CDR3: TGTGCCAGCAGTTTGGGACGGAGCTACGAGCAGTACTTC. Translating it yields CASSLGRSYEQYF.

The V and J genes are TRBV7-2 and TRBJ2-5, with D possibly TRBD1 on 5 matching bases. V was pared by 3 bases and J by 3 bases, with 17 bases between. The CDR3 is made up of 16 amino acids. The V gene's germline CDR1 is SGHTA and CDR2 FQGNSA. The DNA for the CDR3 is TGTGCCAGCAGCTTCCGGCCATGGGGCAAAGAAGAGACCCAGTACTTC. It translates to CASSFRPWGKEETQYF.

The chain joins TRBV5-1 to TRBJ2-3; 9 bases are a match to TRBD2. Trimming removed 0 bases from V and 3 bases from J; junction bases left unmatched: 5. The CDR3 has 16 amino acids. Germline V gene lookup returns CDR1 SGHRS and CDR2 YFSETQ. The DNA of the CDR3 is TGCGCCAGCAGCTTGGAAGCGGGAGGCGGAACAGATACGCAGTATTTT. Protein sequence: CASSLEAGGGTDTQYF.

The chain carries TRBV5-4 and TRBJ2-1; the D is unclear. The CDR3 has 14 amino acids. Trimming cost V 1 base and J 5 bases, with 10 bases left between them. Germline V gene sequence: CDR1 SGHNT, CDR2 YYREEE (reference sequence). The CDR3 region has the DNA TGTGCCAGCAGCTTGTTCCTGGGAAACAATGAGCAGTTCTTC. It translates to CASSLFLGNNEQFF.

The chain employs TRBV5-6 and TRBJ1-3; 8 nucleotides align to TRBD1. V lost 0 bases and J lost 0; bases outside the gene matches: 2. The CDR3 consists of 16 residues. Germline values: CDR1 SGHDT, CDR2 YYEEEE. CDR3 residues: CASSLVGQDSGNTIYF. CDR3 in DNA: TGTGCCAGCAGCTTGGTGGGACAGGACTCTGGAAACACCATATATTTT.

The CDR3, as DNA: TGTGCCAGCAAAAATAGCGGGACCCAGTACTTC. It specifies CASKNSGTQYF. This chain joins TRBV6-4 and TRBJ2-5, with D possibly TRBD2 on 6 matching bases. V was trimmed by 7 bases and J by 7 bases, leaving 10 bases between them. Germline V gene sequence: CDR1 MRHNA, CDR2 SNTAGT. This CDR3 has 11 residues.

The chain combines TRBV4-2 with TRBJ1-2; maybe TRBD1 (5 bases). V was cut by 0 bases and J by 8 bases, with 10 bases left in between. This CDR3 is 13 amino acids long. In germline, CDR1 is LGHNA, CDR2 YNFKEQ. The CDR3 is CASSQDDRRGYTF. The CDR3 coding sequence is TGTGCCAGCAGCCAAGACGACAGACGGGGCTACACCTTC.

This clone occurred a few times. The rearrangement joins TRBV5-6 to TRBJ1-5; TRBD1 aligns across 11 bases. V gave up 1 base and J gave up 7 bases; unmatched junction bases: 4. Germline lookup yields CDR1 SGHDT and CDR2 YYEEEE. This CDR3 region has 15 residues. DNA of the CDR3: TGTGCCAGCAGCTTGTGGACAGGGGGCGCGCAGCCCCAGCATTTT. It is translated as CASSLWTGGAQPQHF. The full variable domain, its missing parts supplied by reference TRBV5-6 and TRBJ1-5, is DAGVTQSPTHLIKTRGQQVTLRCSPKSGHDTVSWYQQALGQGPQFIFQYYEEEERQRGNFPDRFSGHQFPNYSSELNVNALLLGDSALYLCASSLWTGGAQPQHFGDGTRLSIL.

This clone occurred once. The gene calls are TRBV6-6 and TRBJ2-7; D is possibly TRBD1 (5 bases). V lost 2 bases to trimming and J lost 4 bases, with 9 bases between them. The V gene's germline CDR1 is MNHNY and CDR2 SVGAGI (reference sequence). CDR3 length: 13 residues. The CDR3 reads CASSYRDSYEQYF. The CDR3 DNA is TGTGCCAGCAGTTACCGCGACAGTTACGAGCAGTACTTC.